Below, 21 T cell receptor beta chains from the same sample are listed, as sequenced in a study of early T cells in non-severe SARS-CoV-2 infection. One entry per CDR3 protein results from TCRdb running MiXCR on the 5' RACE reads. The sample contains some 39,000 distinct CDR3 sequences, roughly 4% of which appear only once. Input material: whole blood. The receptor source for this set is an adult who was a healthcare worker with PCR-confirmed SARS-CoV-2 infection or an uninfected control (not recorded which).

This clonotype was seen a handful of times. The J gene is TRBJ2-1, the V gene TRBV4-1, with D possibly being TRBD2 (6 bases). CDR3 length: 14 residues. V lost 3 bases to trimming and J lost 6 bases, with 12 bases between them. Germline V gene sequence: CDR1 MGHRA, CDR2 YSYEKL. The CDR3 sequence is CASSQVASVNEQFF. The CDR3, as DNA: TGCGCCAGCAGCCAGGTCGCTAGCGTCAATGAGCAGTTCTTC.

This clonotype was counted many times. V usage is TRBV7-6 and J usage is TRBJ2-7; no clear D gene. The CDR3 contains 11 residues. V lost 5 bases to trimming and J lost 4 bases, with 6 bases between them. The germline V gene encodes CDR1 SGHVS and CDR2 FNYEAQ. CDR3 in amino acids: CASSPEYEQYF. CDR3 DNA: TGTGCCAGCAGCCCGGAATACGAGCAGTACTTC.

This clonotype was observed many times. The chain has TRBV3-1 and TRBJ2-5, with D unclear. Trimming left V 1 base short and J 2 bases short, with 5 bases between. This CDR3 spans 13 amino acids. Germline-derived CDR1 and CDR2 are LGHDT and YNNKEL (reference sequence). CDR3 region: CASSQVPQETQYF. CDR3 sequence (DNA): TGTGCCAGCAGCCAAGTTCCTCAAGAGACCCAGTACTTC.

This clonotype was recorded many times. This sequence joins TRBV5-1 and TRBJ2-3; 7 bases agree with TRBD1. The CDR3 contains 15 residues. The V segment lost 4 bases and the J segment 4 bases; nucleotides outside the gene matches: 9. Germline assignment: CDR1 SGHRS and CDR2 YFSETQ. The CDR3 here is CASSRDNRGPDTQYF. The CDR3 bases are TGCGCCAGCAGCCGAGACAACAGGGGCCCAGATACGCAGTATTTT.

In its sample, this clonotype was seen a few times. This chain uses TRBV7-6 with TRBJ2-6, with 12 bases aligning to TRBD2. Germline-derived CDR1 and CDR2 are SGHVS and FNYEAQ. CDR3 size: 19 residues. V lost 5 bases to trimming and J lost 0 bases; unmatched junction nucleotides: 8. The CDR3 sequence: CASSPAGLAGFSGANVLTF. CDR3 nucleotide sequence: TGTGCCAGCAGCCCTGCGGGACTAGCGGGCTTCTCTGGGGCCAACGTCCTGACTTTC.

This clonotype was counted at least ten times. V is TRBV29-1 and J is TRBJ2-3; D might be TRBD1 (6 bases). V lost 5 bases, J lost 0 bases, and 9 bases lay in between. In germline, CDR1 is SQVTM, CDR2 ANQGSEA. This CDR3 comprises 13 residues. CDR3 nucleotide sequence: TGCAGCGTTACAGGGCCGAGCACAGATACGCAGTATTTT. Its protein is CSVTGPSTDTQYF.

This clonotype came up a few times. The rearrangement uses TRBV29-1 and TRBJ1-2; TRBD1 aligns across 7 bases. Unmatched junction bases numbered 8, after V lost 6 bases and J lost 7 bases. The CDR3 has 12 residues. Germline lookup yields CDR1 SQVTM and CDR2 ANQGSEA. DNA for the CDR3: TGCAGCGTGGGCGACAGGGCCTTTGGCTACACCTTC. Its protein is CSVGDRAFGYTF.

This clonotype was counted ten times or more. The junction differs from germline at one of its ends, possibly a read error. V usage is TRBV7-7 and J usage is TRBJ1-1; a possible D gene is TRBD1 (5 bases). Germline CDR1 reads SSHAT; CDR2 reads FNYEAQ (reference sequence). The CDR3 is made up of 13 amino acids. CDR3 loop: CASSLEGDTEAFF. CDR3 DNA sequence: TGTGCTAGCAGCTTAGAAGGGGATACTGAAGCTTTCTTT.

The chain uses TRBV27 and TRBJ2-3; 8 nucleotides match TRBD2. The length of the CDR3 is 14 residues. The germline CDR1 and CDR2 sequences are MNHEY and SMNVEV (reference sequence). V shed 7 bases and J 6 bases; nucleotides not matched to a gene: 9. Here the CDR3 DNA reads TGTGCCAGCATTCCTAGCGGGCCGATGGATACGCAGTATTTT. The encoded protein is CASIPSGPMDTQYF.

This clonotype was seen more than once but under ten times. The V gene is TRBV3-1, the J gene TRBJ2-5, with D tentatively TRBD2 (6 bases). Trimming removed 4 bases at V and 4 bases at J, with 13 bases between. This CDR3 has 14 residues. Looked up from germline, CDR1 is LGHDT and CDR2 is YNNKEL (reference sequence). In nucleotides, the CDR3 is TGTGCCAGCAGCCGCTCCGGGAGTAGAGAGACCCAGTACTTC. This encodes CASSRSGSRETQYF.

The sample holds many counts of this clonotype. CDR3 amino acids: CSVVRPSNEQFF. CDR3 DNA sequence: TGCAGCGTTGTGCGACCGAGCAATGAGCAGTTCTTC. The V call is TRBV29-1, the J call TRBJ2-1; D remains unclear. Germline CDR1 SQVTM, CDR2 ANQGSEA. V lost 4 bases and J 6 bases, leaving 10 bases between the germline ends. This CDR3 region has 12 residues.

The table lists this clonotype with a few counts. V is TRBV27 and J is TRBJ2-3, with D maybe TRBD1 (5 bases). The V and J ends lost 3 bases and 3 bases respectively, with 10 bases between them. The CDR3 has 14 residues. Germline V lookup: CDR1 MNHEY, CDR2 SMNVEV (reference sequence). The DNA for the CDR3 is TGTGCCAGCAGTTTGGTGACAGCGACAGATACGCAGTATTTT. This sequence encodes CASSLVTATDTQYF.

V is TRBV4-1 and J is TRBJ2-1, with TRBD2 matching over 9 bases. The CDR3 consists of 14 residues. Unmatched junction bases numbered 3, after V lost 3 bases and J lost 6 bases. Germline CDR1 is MGHRA and CDR2 is YSYEKL. CDR3 nucleotides: TGCGCCAGCAGCCAGGGCGGGGGGGGCAATGAGCAGTTCTTC. It encodes CASSQGGGGNEQFF.

J is TRBJ1-1 and V is TRBV28; 8 bases are shared with TRBD1. V was pared by 4 bases and J by 8 bases, with 0 bases of the junction left unmatched. The CDR3 has 11 amino acids. Germline V gene sequence: CDR1 MDHEN, CDR2 SYDVKM. CDR3 region: CASSWDREAFF. The CDR3 nucleotides read TGTGCCAGCAGTTGGGACAGGGAAGCTTTCTTT.

This clonotype occurred a few times. The V gene is TRBV19, the J gene TRBJ1-2; D unclear. Trimming took 3 bases from V and 6 from J, leaving 5 bases between them. Germline CDR1 reads LNHDA; CDR2 reads SQIVND (reference sequence). This CDR3 comprises 11 residues. CDR3 DNA sequence: TGTGCCAGTAGTATCCTGAATGGCTACACCTTC. It specifies CASSILNGYTF.

This clonotype was seen repeatedly, ten times or more. V gene TRBV7-9 combines with J gene TRBJ2-7, with D hard to call. Trimming pared 5 bases from V and 3 bases from J, leaving 29 bases between. The CDR3 runs 19 residues. The germline V gene has CDR1 SEHNR and CDR2 FQNEAQ (reference sequence). The CDR3 reads CASSPRSHVRAVPDYEQYF. CDR3 sequence (DNA): TGTGCCAGCAGCCCCCGGAGTCATGTAAGGGCGGTGCCCGACTACGAGCAGTACTTC.

In this sample, this clonotype turned up many times. The chain couples TRBV9 to TRBJ1-5; no firm D call. The CDR3 runs to 10 residues. The germline V gene encodes CDR1 SGDLS and CDR2 YYNGEE. Trimming removed 7 bases at V and 7 bases at J, with 6 bases between. The CDR3 loop is CASRGQPQHF. The CDR3 DNA reads TGTGCCAGCCGTGGGCAGCCCCAGCATTTT.

This clonotype has at least ten counts. The chain uses TRBV19 and TRBJ2-7, with D unresolved. The CDR3 has 16 residues. Germline lookup yields CDR1 LNHDA and CDR2 SQIVND (reference sequence). Between the trimmed V and J ends, which lost 3 bases and 1 base, there was a span of 16 bases. CDR3 bases: TGTGCCAGTAGTATCTATGTGGGTTCGAGGTCCTACGAGCAGTACTTC. It specifies CASSIYVGSRSYEQYF. The whole variable domain, filled in from reference TRBV19 and TRBJ2-7, reads DGGITQSPKYLFRKEGQNVTLSCEQNLNHDAMYWYRQDPGQGLRLIYYSQIVNDFQKGDIAEGYSVSREKKESFPLTVTSAQKNPTAFYLCASSIYVGSRSYEQYFGPGTRLTVT.

There are many counts of this clonotype. The chain employs TRBV27 and TRBJ2-1; a weak D match, TRBD2 (6 bases). The V and J ends lost 3 bases and 4 bases respectively, with 16 bases between them. CDR3 size: 16 residues. Per the germline V gene, CDR1 is MNHEY and CDR2 is SMNVEV (reference sequence). The CDR3 nucleotides read TGTGCCAGCAGTTTTCCCCGGGGGACGGGGTACAATGAGCAGTTCTTC. Translation gives CASSFPRGTGYNEQFF.

This clonotype was seen a handful of times. The rearrangement links TRBV20-1 to TRBJ1-1; a weak D match, TRBD1 (5 bases). The CDR3 sequence is 11 residues long. Germline V gene lookup returns CDR1 DFQATT and CDR2 SNEGSKA (reference sequence). Trimming pared 5 bases from V and 7 bases from J, leaving 11 bases between. The CDR3 region is CSAEGRNEAFF. CDR3 coding DNA: TGCAGTGCTGAGGGACGGAATGAAGCTTTCTTT.

In its sample, this clonotype was seen many times. The rearrangement joins TRBV3-1 to TRBJ2-7, with D tentatively TRBD1 (5 bases). V gave up 4 bases and J gave up 0 bases, with 16 bases separating them. The CDR3 contains 16 residues. Germline values: CDR1 LGHDT, CDR2 YNNKEL (reference sequence). The CDR3 region has the DNA TGTGCCAGCAGCCGCAACCCCCGGACAAGCTCCTACGAGCAGTACTTC. Amino acids: CASSRNPRTSSYEQYF.